These 21 T cell receptor beta chains share one sample of origin, sequenced in a study of T cell changes during pregnancy in multiple sclerosis. Using immunoSEQ multiplex PCR, the repertoire was profiled, and TCRdb retains in-frame clones only, with some absent. The sample has 25,000 to 30,000 clones; 75% to 90% are singletons. The source material was CD8+ T cells from peripheral blood mononuclear cells, sampled after pregnancy. These receptors were obtained from a female donor with multiple sclerosis, enrolled in a pregnancy study.

The chain has TRBV7-8 and TRBJ2-7, with 9 bases lining up with TRBD1. The V gene end was trimmed by 4 bases and the J gene end by 3 bases; junction bases not matched to a gene: 10. Per the germline V gene, CDR1 is SGHVS and CDR2 is FQNEAQ. The CDR3 totals 16 residues. CDR3 in amino acids: CASSSNSRTGDYEQYF. In nucleotides, the CDR3 is TGTGCCAGCAGCTCGAACAGTAGGACAGGGGACTACGAGCAGTACTTC.

This sequence joins TRBV7-9 and TRBJ2-3; 9 nucleotides agree with TRBD1. Trimming at V came to 4 bases and at J to 6 bases, leaving 11 bases not matched to a gene. In germline, CDR1 is SEHNR, CDR2 FQNEAQ (reference sequence). The CDR3 length is 16 residues. CDR3 residues: CASSSTGTGFIDTQYF. The CDR3 DNA follows: TGTGCCAGCAGCTCAACCGGGACAGGGTTTATTGATACGCAGTATTTT.

The chain combines TRBV13 with TRBJ2-2; TRBD1 matches at 7 bases. The CDR3 loop spans 15 amino acids. V shed 8 bases, J shed 3 bases, and the junction held 9 bases outside the gene matches. CDR1 and CDR2 from the germline V gene are PRHDT and FYEKMQ (reference sequence). CDR3 nucleotides: TGTGCCAGCTCCCGAGACAGGGCCCACACCGGGGAGCTGTTTTTT. This encodes CASSRDRAHTGELFF.

CDR3: CASSLERTGLHTEAFF. In DNA, the CDR3 is TGTGCCAGCAGCCTCGAACGGACAGGGTTGCACACTGAAGCTTTCTTT. This chain links TRBV13 with TRBJ1-1, with 8 positions matching TRBD1. The germline CDR1 and CDR2 sequences are PRHDT and FYEKMQ (reference sequence). This CDR3 is 16 amino acids long. The junction had 11 bases not matched to a gene; V was cut back by 5 bases and J by 3 bases.

The rearrangement joins TRBV4-3 to TRBJ2-1; TRBD2 aligns across 7 bases. Trimming cost V 0 bases and J 5 bases; bases outside gene matches: 10. The CDR3 covers 17 residues. Germline V gene data show CDR1 as LGHNA and CDR2 as YSLEER. The CDR3 sequence is CASSQDLGRESHNEQFF. The CDR3 DNA sequence: TGCGCCAGCAGCCAAGATCTAGGGCGGGAGAGCCACAATGAGCAGTTCTTC.

The chain joins TRBV7-9 to TRBJ1-2; 9 bases are a match to TRBD1. The germline V gene encodes CDR1 SEHNR and CDR2 FQNEAQ (reference sequence). V gave up 5 bases and J gave up 1 base; unmatched junction bases: 2. This CDR3 is built from 14 residues. CDR3 DNA: TGTGCCAGCAGCCCGGGACAGGGTAACTATGGCTACACCTTC. Protein: CASSPGQGNYGYTF. The full variable domain, with the rest looked up from reference TRBV7-9 and TRBJ1-2, is DTGVSQNPRHKITKRGQNVTFRCDPISEHNRLYWYRQTLGQGPEFLTYFQNEAQLEKSRLLSDRFSAERPKGSFSTLEIQRTEQGDSAMYLCASSPGQGNYGYTFGSGTRLTVV.

V gene TRBV21-1 combines with J gene TRBJ2-2; the D segment call TRBD1 is taken from the table without a DNA check. TRBV21-1 is given as a pseudogene. This CDR3 contains 17 residues. The CDR3 region is CASSNLGKGQTGGELFF. In DNA, the CDR3 is TGTGCCAGCAGCAATTTGGGCAAGGGGCAGACGGGCGGGGAGCTGTTTTTT.

The chain recombines TRBV27 with TRBJ2-7; D perhaps matches TRBD1 (5 bases). V was shortened by 2 bases and J by 2 bases, with 10 bases between the two germline ends. CDR1 is MNHEY and CDR2 is SMNVEV in the germline V gene (reference sequence). The CDR3 is 14 amino acids. The CDR3 coding sequence is TGTGCCAGCAGTTTAAGGGGAAACACCTACGAGCAGTACTTC. This gives the protein CASSLRGNTYEQYF.

The V and J genes are TRBV29-1 and TRBJ2-3; D is undetermined. The CDR3 has 13 amino acids. The germline gives CDR1 SQVTM, CDR2 ANQGSEA. V lost 0 bases, J lost 5 bases, and 9 bases lay in between. CDR3 loop: CSVEDSVRDTQYF. CDR3 sequence (DNA): TGCAGCGTTGAAGACTCCGTTCGAGATACGCAGTATTTT.

The gene calls are TRBV6-6 and TRBJ2-7; 8 nucleotides align to TRBD2. V was pared by 6 bases and J by 4 bases, with 8 bases of the junction left unmatched. There are 14 residues in the CDR3. The germline V gene has CDR1 MNHNY and CDR2 SVGAGI (reference sequence). In DNA form, the CDR3 reads TGTGCCAGCAGAGACGGGACTAGTTTTTACGAGCAGTACTTC. Protein sequence: CASRDGTSFYEQYF.

This chain connects TRBV29-1 to TRBJ2-1; TRBD1 might be the D (6 bases). Trimming took 5 bases from V and 6 from J, leaving 20 bases between them. The CDR3 totals 15 residues. The V gene's germline CDR1 is SQVTM and CDR2 ANQGSEA. CDR3 loop: CSVLFRDTLGNEQFF. Here the CDR3 DNA reads TGCAGCGTTTTATTTCGGGACACCCTCGGCAATGAGCAGTTCTTC.

In the case of this clone: A read error may account for a junction end that differs from germline. The chain combines TRBV7-9 with TRBJ1-1; TRBD1 agrees at 8 bases. Germline V gene lookup returns CDR1 SEHNR and CDR2 FQNEAQ (reference sequence). The CDR3 sequence is 12 residues long. The DNA of the CDR3 is TGTGCCAGCAGCTTAGGAGACAGGGGATTTCGGTTT. Protein product: CASSLGDRGFRF.

V is TRBV6-6 and J is TRBJ1-5, with a tentative D call TRBD1 (5 bases). CDR3 length: 14 amino acids. The germline V gene encodes CDR1 MNHNY and CDR2 SVGAGI (reference sequence). Deletions cut 10 bases from V and 7 bases from J, with 20 bases between. This CDR3 is CATGGAAVGQPQHF. As DNA, the CDR3 is TGTGCCACCGGTGGGGCAGCCGTCGGCCAGCCCCAGCATTTT.

The CDR3 loop reads CASSLASGSFQETQYF. CDR3 DNA sequence: TGTGCCAGCAGCCTTGCTAGCGGGAGCTTCCAAGAGACCCAGTACTTC. The rearrangement joins TRBV9 to TRBJ2-5, with TRBD2 matching 10 bases. The CDR3 spans 16 residues. CDR1 is SGDLS and CDR2 is YYNGEE in the germline V gene. J gave up 1 base and V 4 bases, and 7 bases lay outside the gene matches.

The chain joins TRBV28 to TRBJ2-7, with TRBD2 matching over 9 bases. J gave up 0 bases and V 7 bases, and 10 bases lay outside the gene matches. The CDR3 loop spans 16 amino acids. Germline V gene data show CDR1 as MDHEN and CDR2 as SYDVKM. DNA of the CDR3: TGTGCCAGCACTAGGCTAGCGGGATTAAGCTCCTACGAGCAGTACTTC. This codes for CASTRLAGLSSYEQYF.

This clone was seen a handful of times. The CDR3 region has the DNA TGCGCCAGCAGCCAAGGGGGGGGACTATACACTGAAGCTTTCTTT. Protein product: CASSQGGGLYTEAFF. This chain links TRBV5-1 with TRBJ1-1; D is possibly TRBD1 (6 bases). Germline V gives CDR1 SGHRS, CDR2 YFSETQ. The CDR3 contains 15 residues. V lost 4 bases, J lost 3 bases, and 16 bases lay in between.

The chain recombines TRBV7-9 with TRBJ2-2; 8 nucleotides agree with TRBD1. V trimming: 4 bases; J trimming: 2 bases; junction bases outside the gene matches: 12. The CDR3 consists of 18 residues. Germline V lookup: CDR1 SEHNR, CDR2 FQNEAQ (reference sequence). CDR3 bases: TGTGCCAGCAGCTCAATCGACAAAGGACAGGGTAACACCGGGGAGCTGTTTTTT. Protein product: CASSSIDKGQGNTGELFF.

This rearrangement joins TRBV4-3 to TRBJ2-7, with D perhaps matching TRBD2 (5 bases). The CDR3 spans 15 residues. In germline, CDR1 is LGHNA, CDR2 YSLEER. Trimming removed 1 base at V and 2 bases at J, with 12 bases between. The CDR3 DNA follows: TGCGCCAGCAGCCAAGCTCCTTCGACTACCTACGAGCAGTACTTC. Its protein is CASSQAPSTTYEQYF.

The chain recombines TRBV19 with TRBJ2-7; unclear D gene. This CDR3 spans 15 amino acids. V lost 5 bases and J lost 3, with 17 bases in between. Germline V CDR1 and CDR2: LNHDA, SQIVND (reference sequence). In nucleotides, the CDR3 is TGTGCCAGTAGTGCCGGAGAGACGACGTACTACGAGCAGTACTTC. This codes for CASSAGETTYYEQYF.

The rearrangement links TRBV6-5 to TRBJ2-7; TRBD2 agrees at 7 bases. Germline CDR1 reads MNHEY; CDR2 reads SVGAGI. The CDR3 spans 14 residues. Germline trimming cut 3 bases from V and 6 bases from J; bases unmatched to any gene: 8. This chain's CDR3 is CASSYLADPSEQYF. CDR3 nucleotides: TGTGCCAGCAGTTATCTAGCGGATCCCTCCGAGCAGTACTTC.

This chain uses TRBV4-3 with TRBJ2-7; 8 nucleotides agree with TRBD2. Germline CDR1 and CDR2: LGHNA and YSLEER. V lost 3 bases to trimming and J lost 3 bases; unmatched junction nucleotides: 10. The CDR3 runs to 16 residues. CDR3 loop: CASSHQRLSGIYEQYF. The DNA of the CDR3 is TGCGCCAGCAGCCACCAACGTCTTAGCGGGATCTACGAGCAGTACTTC.